This T cell receptor (beta chain) originates from a study of blood T cells in healthy people across ages. Study outcomes and limitations: Leaving the PBMCs unsorted stopped any conclusive comparison of naive versus antigen-experienced cells. Donor CMV status was unknown, possibly confounding expanded clonotype changes. Among T cells, TCR beta diversity per million cells dropped roughly linearly as age rose.

This clonotype showed up many times. Its specificity is not known. Primers used in a second PCR of about 7 to 11 cycles were a sample-barcoded 5' primer and a J-beta primer mix. Through a template-switch adaptor with 12 random nucleotides, each cDNA molecule received a tag. Via MiXCR, TCRdb re-called the 5' RACE reads, giving one row per CDR3 protein. The sample has hundreds of thousands of distinct CDR3 sequences, about 28% seen once; the top ten hold roughly a sixth. V lost 5 bases, J lost 1 base, and 8 bases lay in between. This CDR3 region has 13 residues. CDR1 SGHTA and CDR2 FQGNSA come from the germline V gene.

This chain joins TRBV7-2 and TRBJ2-5; D is ambiguous. This receptor was taken from a woman aged 80 or over in good health. Input material: blood. The CDR3 region is CASSETVQETQYF. The CDR3 coding sequence is TGTGCCAGCAGCGAGACGGTCCAAGAGACCCAGTACTTC.